Below, one TCR beta chain is given with its context. Its antigen is currently unknown. This sample is drawn from a study of cytomegalovirus exposure and HLA in healthy donors. Notes on the study in general: Cytomegalovirus-associated status was assigned to about 170 TCR beta chains. Presence/absence analyses rested on an assumption that sequencing depth was roughly uniform across donors. The authors excluded some V segments, including TRBV6-2 and TRBV6-3, as indistinguishable. Later analysis showed most CMV-associated TCR beta chains appearing HLA-restricted.

A multiplex PCR was run with 60 Vbeta primers and 13 Jbeta primers. The repertoire was sequenced with immunoSEQ multiplex PCR; TCRdb's copy has only in-frame clones and lacks some. The sample contains roughly 140,000 clones, around 79% of which appear only once. Per the germline V gene, CDR1 is KGHSH and CDR2 is LQKENI. This CDR3 is built from 13 residues. V lost 3 bases, J lost 3 bases, and 2 bases stayed unmatched. The specimen was PBMCs. J is TRBJ2-7 and V is TRBV18, with 7 bases aligning to TRBD2. This clonotype was sampled from a man aged 18 to 30 in good health and CMV-seronegative. CDR3 coding DNA: TGTGCCAGCTCACCGGGCGGGGGCTACGAGCAGTACTTC. As protein: CASSPGGGYEQYF.